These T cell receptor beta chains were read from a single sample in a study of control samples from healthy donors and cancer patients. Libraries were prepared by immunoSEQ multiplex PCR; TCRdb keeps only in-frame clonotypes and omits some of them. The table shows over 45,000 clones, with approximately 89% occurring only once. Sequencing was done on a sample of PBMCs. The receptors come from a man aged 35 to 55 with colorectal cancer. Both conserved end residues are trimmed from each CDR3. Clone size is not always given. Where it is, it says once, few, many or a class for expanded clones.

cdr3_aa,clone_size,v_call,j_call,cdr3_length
ASSKTGGAANYGYT,-,TRBV7-2,TRBJ1-2,14
ALEEGHRVVNTEAF,-,TRBV30,TRBJ1-1,14
ASSEASSYEQY,once,TRBV2,TRBJ2-7,11
ASSPTTVSFGDTQY,once,TRBV14,TRBJ2-3,14
ASRDRTAGTGELF,-,TRBV2,TRBJ2-2,13
ASKQDRSSYEQY,-,TRBV6-5,TRBJ2-7,12
ASSRLAGEHDTQY,-,TRBV7-7,TRBJ2-3,13
ASSRRVATNEKLF,-,TRBV7-9,TRBJ1-4,13
ASRLSNRAGYEQY,-,TRBV12-2,TRBJ2-7,13
ASSPRGQTKPQH,-,TRBV28,TRBJ1-5,12
ASSLEGTNTDTQY,-,TRBV5-1,TRBJ2-3,13
ASSLDPDRVEQY,-,TRBV11-2,TRBJ2-7,12
ASSVARLAGWNEQF,-,TRBV9,TRBJ2-1,14
ATSRDGGLYQPQH,-,TRBV15,TRBJ1-5,13
ASSSTGANTEAF,once,TRBV6-5,TRBJ1-1,12
ASSLFQGVEY,-,TRBV27,TRBJ2-3,10
ASGPTSGNSYNEQF,-,TRBV12-5,TRBJ2-1,14
ASSSRRGNEQF,-,TRBV7-9,TRBJ2-1,11
ASSPPLSSQY,-,TRBV28,TRBJ2-5,10
ASSHGQGVTEAF,-,TRBV28,TRBJ1-1,12
ASSLYSQRLGNTIY,few,TRBV28,TRBJ1-3,14
ASSFPGSPEAF,-,TRBV5-1,TRBJ1-1,11
ASSVAVNTEAF,-,TRBV9,TRBJ1-1,11
ASSLLVPYNEQF,-,TRBV28,TRBJ2-1,12
ASSTIDTEEQF,-,TRBV5-4,TRBJ2-1,11
ASSSSGGRGYT,-,TRBV11-2,TRBJ1-2,11
SAGRGNEQF,-,TRBV20-1,TRBJ2-1,9
ASRAGQVNYGYT,-,TRBV6-5,TRBJ1-2,12